The 25 T cell receptor beta chains below were found in one sample sequenced in a study of T cell responses to AZD1222 COVID-19 vaccine. Clones were sequenced by immunoSEQ multiplex PCR, and TCRdb holds only the in-frame ones, with some missing. Of fewer than 130,000 clones in the sample, 65% to 85% were seen once. The sequencing used peripheral blood, collected on day 0 of AZD1222 vaccination. The receptors shown here come from an adult in good health.

This clone was observed a single time. The chain is built from TRBV28 and TRBJ1-6; unclear D gene. The ends were cut back, 3 bases at V and 12 bases at J, with 9 bases in the middle. Germline V lookup: CDR1 MDHEN, CDR2 SYDVKM. The CDR3 covers 12 residues. The CDR3 nucleotides are TGTGCCAGCAGTTTGAAGGTTTTACCCCTCCACTTT. It codes for CASSLKVLPLHF.

V usage is TRBV19 and J usage is TRBJ1-1, with TRBD1 as a possible D gene (5 bases). The CDR3 has 13 residues. Per the germline V gene, CDR1 is LNHDA and CDR2 is SQIVND (reference sequence). V lost 7 bases and J 6 bases, leaving 15 bases between the germline ends. CDR3: CASNSRVLAEAFF. CDR3 in DNA: TGTGCCAGTAACAGCAGGGTTTTAGCTGAAGCTTTCTTT.

V usage is TRBV9 and J usage is TRBJ2-7; 7 nucleotides match TRBD2. CDR1 SGDLS and CDR2 YYNGEE come from the germline V gene. The V and J ends lost 0 bases and 5 bases, in that order; junction bases with no gene match: 8. This CDR3 has 15 amino acids. The CDR3 loop reads CASSVGSGEPHEQYF. The DNA for the CDR3 is TGTGCCAGCAGCGTAGGAAGCGGGGAGCCCCACGAGCAGTACTTC.

The genes are TRBV10-3 and TRBJ2-1; D is unclear. CDR1 and CDR2 (germline): ENHRY, SYGVKD. The CDR3 totals 12 residues. Between the trimmed V and J ends, which lost 9 bases and 8 bases, there was a span of 14 bases. The CDR3 reads CAMSAREDEQFF. The DNA for the CDR3 is TGTGCCATGTCGGCCCGTGAGGATGAGCAGTTCTTC.

This clone was detected ten times or more. J is TRBJ2-7 and V is TRBV5-1; 7 bases line up with TRBD2. The CDR3 is 17 amino acids. The ends lost 3 bases at V and 3 bases at J; junction bases unmatched: 15. CDR1 and CDR2 (germline): SGHRS, YFSETQ. As DNA, the CDR3 is TGCGCCAGCAGCTCCCAACGGTGGACTAGTGCATTCTACGAGCAGTACTTC. This gives the protein CASSSQRWTSAFYEQYF.

The V gene is TRBV25-1, the J gene TRBJ1-2; D is unresolved. The V and J ends lost 1 base and 3 bases respectively, with 6 bases between them. CDR1 is MGHDK and CDR2 is SYGVNS in the germline V gene. This CDR3 is 13 amino acids long. In nucleotides, the CDR3 is TGTGCCAGCAGTGAATTCACAGACTATGGCTACACCTTC. Protein: CASSEFTDYGYTF.

CDR3: CASSQDGAGGGKTQYF. CDR3 nucleotide sequence: TGCGCCAGCAGCCAAGATGGGGCAGGGGGGGGAAAGACCCAGTACTTC. The rearrangement links TRBV4-3 to TRBJ2-5, with D perhaps being TRBD1 or TRBD2 (7 bases each). CDR3 length: 16 residues. V lost 0 bases and J 6 bases, leaving 17 bases between the germline ends. CDR1 is LGHNA and CDR2 is YSLEER in the germline V gene.

The V call is TRBV30, the J call TRBJ1-6; perhaps TRBD1 as D (6 bases). The CDR3 is 14 residues long. V lost 2 bases and J 4 bases, leaving 9 bases between the germline ends. Looked up from germline, CDR1 is GTSNPN and CDR2 is SVGIG (reference sequence). The CDR3 nucleotides are TGTGCCTGGAGTTTAGGGGGGTATAATTCACCCCTCCACTTT. This translates into CAWSLGGYNSPLHF.

The chain carries TRBV3-1 (or the pseudogene TRBV3-2) and TRBJ2-5; D assignment may be TRBD1 or TRBD2 (5 bases each). The CDR3 spans 19 residues. Looked up from germline, CDR1 is LGHDT and CDR2 is YNNKEL (reference sequence). Between the trimmed V and J ends, which lost 8 bases and 5 bases, there was a span of 33 bases. Here the CDR3 reads CASWGFTSDKDTTGETQYF. CDR3 DNA sequence: TGTGCCAGCTGGGGTTTCACCTCGGACAAAGACACCACGGGGGAGACCCAGTACTTC.

This chain connects TRBV5-6 to TRBJ1-1; D remains unclear. Germline V gives CDR1 SGHDT, CDR2 YYEEEE. V lost 6 bases and J lost 1, with 10 bases in between. This CDR3 is built from 13 residues. The CDR3 here is CASTVRPNTEAFF. The CDR3 DNA is TGTGCCAGCACCGTTCGTCCGAACACTGAAGCTTTCTTT.

The rearrangement uses TRBV2 and TRBJ1-1, with a possible D match to TRBD1 (5 bases). From germline, CDR1 is SNHLY and CDR2 FYNNEI. CDR3 length equals 14 residues. The V end lost 5 bases, the J end lost 1 base, and 11 bases lay between the germline ends. The DNA of the CDR3 is TGTGCCAGCAGTATTGGACACCAGAACACTGAAGCTTTCTTT. Its translation is CASSIGHQNTEAFF.

The CDR3: CASRPRAANSEAFF. The CDR3 nucleotides read TGTGCCAGCAGACCGCGGGCCGCGAATTCTGAAGCTTTCTTT. J is TRBJ1-1 and V is TRBV6-5; D not resolved. Looked up from germline, CDR1 is MNHEY and CDR2 is SVGAGI. The germline V and J ends were trimmed by 6 bases and 6 bases, with 17 bases remaining between them. The CDR3 consists of 14 residues.

This clone was found once. V and J are TRBV5-1 and TRBJ2-7; D unresolved. Deletions cut 4 bases from V and 2 bases from J, with 7 bases between. This CDR3 comprises 12 residues. CDR1 is SGHRS and CDR2 is YFSETQ in the germline V gene. CDR3 bases: TGCGCCAGCAGCCTGCAACCCTACGAGCAGTACTTC. As protein: CASSLQPYEQYF.

The V and J genes are TRBV18 and TRBJ1-5; D unresolved. From germline, CDR1 is KGHSH and CDR2 LQKENI. The V end lost 3 bases, the J end lost 6 bases, and 15 bases lay between the germline ends. The CDR3 contains 15 residues. For the CDR3, the DNA is TGTGCCAGCTCACCCCTCTCCGGTGACGTTCAGCCCCAGCATTTT. Translated, it gives CASSPLSGDVQPQHF.

The DNA for the CDR3 is TGTGCCAGCTCACCACCAGGGACCTCCTACAATGAGCAGTTCTTC. Translating gives CASSPPGTSYNEQFF. The chain joins TRBV18 to TRBJ2-1; perhaps D is TRBD1 or TRBD2 (5 bases each). This CDR3 comprises 15 residues. Trimming pared 0 bases from V and 0 bases from J, leaving 6 bases between. Germline V lookup: CDR1 KGHSH, CDR2 LQKENI.

The chain joins TRBV2 to TRBJ2-7; TRBD1 agrees at 7 bases. The junction had 5 bases not matched to a gene; V was cut back by 10 bases and J by 2 bases. The CDR3 extends over 12 amino acids. CDR1 and CDR2 from the germline V gene are SNHLY and FYNNEI. The CDR3 is CATGTEAYEQYF. The DNA for the CDR3 is TGTGCCACCGGGACAGAGGCCTACGAGCAGTACTTC.

The genes are TRBV5-6 and TRBJ2-2, with D possibly being TRBD2 (5 bases). V was trimmed by 1 base and J by 1 base, leaving 11 bases between them. Germline lookup yields CDR1 SGHDT and CDR2 YYEEEE. The CDR3 runs 16 residues. The CDR3 loop reads CASSLIGGGNTGELFF. CDR3 DNA sequence: TGTGCCAGCAGCTTGATCGGAGGCGGGAACACCGGGGAGCTGTTTTTT.

In this sample, this clone turned up a few times. CDR3 coding DNA: TGTGCCACCAGACCGGAAGTCTCTGGAAACACCATATATTTT. Its protein is CATRPEVSGNTIYF. The rearrangement joins TRBV15 to TRBJ1-3; no clear D gene. CDR1 and CDR2 (germline): LNHNV, YYDKDF (reference sequence). V dropped 6 bases and J dropped 0 bases, with 9 bases sitting between them. There are 14 residues in the CDR3.

This rearrangement joins TRBV5-1 to TRBJ2-2; TRBD1 aligns across 9 bases. The CDR3 contains 15 residues. CDR1 SGHRS and CDR2 YFSETQ come from the germline V gene. With V trimmed by 0 bases and J by 6 bases, 3 bases remained unmatched. CDR3 sequence (DNA): TGCGCCAGCAGCTTGGGGGACAGGGACCCCGGGGAGCTGTTTTTT. This gives the protein CASSLGDRDPGELFF. The whole variable domain, filled in from reference TRBV5-1 and TRBJ2-2, reads KAGVTQTPRYLIKTRGQQVTLSCSPISGHRSVSWYQQTPGQGLQFLFEYFSETQRNKGNFPGRFSGRQFSNSRSEMNVSTLELGDSALYLCASSLGDRDPGELFFGEGSRLTVL.

The chain recombines TRBV27 with TRBJ1-5; a possible D gene is TRBD1 (5 bases). This CDR3 is 14 amino acids long. V gave up 6 bases and J gave up 4 bases, with 13 bases separating them. The V gene's germline CDR1 is MNHEY and CDR2 SMNVEV (reference sequence). This CDR3 is CASSDQGRNQPQHF. DNA for the CDR3: TGTGCCAGCAGCGACCAGGGAAGAAATCAGCCCCAGCATTTT.

The gene calls are TRBV12-3 or TRBV12-4 and TRBJ1-2; unclear D gene. The CDR3 runs to 12 residues. Trimming pared 5 bases from V and 4 bases from J, leaving 8 bases between. This CDR3 is CASSPISYGYTF. CDR3 nucleotide sequence: TGTGCCAGCAGTCCGATTAGCTATGGCTACACCTTC.

This clone was recorded once. This chain connects TRBV10-1 to TRBJ2-4; 9 bases fit TRBD2. Trimming at V came to 0 bases and at J to 1 base, leaving 1 base not matched to a gene. Per germline, CDR1 WNHNN and CDR2 SYGVQD (reference sequence). The CDR3 is 16 residues long. The CDR3 DNA is TGCGCCAGCAGTGAGTCCGGACTAGCGGCCAAAAACATTCAGTACTTC. Translated: CASSESGLAAKNIQYF.

In DNA, the CDR3 is TGTGCCAGCAGTCCATATAGACAGGGACCTCAGCCCCAGCATTTT. Encoded protein: CASSPYRQGPQPQHF. The chain uses TRBV28 and TRBJ1-5; 7 bases are shared with TRBD1. The germline CDR1 and CDR2 sequences are MDHEN and SYDVKM. With V trimmed by 5 bases and J by 6 bases, 10 bases remained unmatched. The CDR3 has 15 residues.

CDR3 protein: CASSRDRNVYEQYF. In DNA, the CDR3 is TGTGCCAGCAGTAGGGACAGGAATGTTTACGAGCAGTACTTC. The chain couples TRBV2 to TRBJ2-7; TRBD1 matches at 8 bases. CDR1 and CDR2 from the germline V gene are SNHLY and FYNNEI. This CDR3 comprises 14 residues. Trimming cost V 5 bases and J 4 bases; bases outside gene matches: 7.

The chain recombines TRBV19 with TRBJ2-6, with a weak D call TRBD1 (5 bases). Per germline, CDR1 LNHDA and CDR2 SQIVND (reference sequence). The CDR3 is 19 residues long. The V and J ends lost 5 bases and 0 bases respectively, with 20 bases between them. Here the CDR3 reads CASSPRFLGPTSGANVLTF. CDR3 in DNA: TGTGCCAGTAGTCCCCGGTTCTTGGGGCCTACCTCTGGGGCCAACGTCCTGACTTTC. Full variable domain (rest looked up from reference TRBV19 and TRBJ2-6): DGGITQSPKYLFRKEGQNVTLSCEQNLNHDAMYWYRQDPGQGLRLIYYSQIVNDFQKGDIAEGYSVSREKKESFPLTVTSAQKNPTAFYLCASSPRFLGPTSGANVLTFGAGSRLTVL.